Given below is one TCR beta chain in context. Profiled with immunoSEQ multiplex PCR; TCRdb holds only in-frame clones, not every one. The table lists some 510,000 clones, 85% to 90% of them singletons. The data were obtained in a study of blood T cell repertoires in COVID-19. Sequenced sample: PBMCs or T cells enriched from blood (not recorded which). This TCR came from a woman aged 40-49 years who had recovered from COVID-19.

The CDR3 DNA sequence: TGTGCCAGCAGTTACCGGGACAGGGGCGGGGGCTACACCTTC. Amino acid sequence: CASSYRDRGGGYTF. The rearrangement uses TRBV9 and TRBJ1-2, with 10 bases identical to TRBD1. The V gene's germline CDR1 is SGDLS and CDR2 YYNGEE. The V gene end was trimmed by 5 bases and the J gene end by 8 bases; junction bases not matched to a gene: 9. The CDR3 contains 14 residues.